A selection of T cell receptor beta chains follows, all from one sample in a study of early T cells in non-severe SARS-CoV-2 infection. TCRdb fed the 5' RACE reads into MiXCR, producing one record per CDR3 protein. The sample has fewer than 90,000 distinct CDR3 sequences; 14% are singletons. The sequencing input was whole blood. The origin of the receptors is an adult who was a healthcare worker with PCR-confirmed SARS-CoV-2 infection or an uninfected control (not recorded which). The conserved cysteine and the conserved F or W are not part of the CDR3 here.

CDR3 length	V gene	J gene	CDR3 protein
11	TRBV12-3/TRBV12-4	TRBJ1-1	ASSFGEGRVTF
8	TRBV29-1	TRBJ2-1	SVWDNEQF
12	TRBV27	TRBJ1-6	ASSQPGEASPLH
12	TRBV15	TRBJ1-3	ATKQGLSGNTIY
11	TRBV7-6	TRBJ1-1	ASSQRSNTEAF
10	TRBV29-1	TRBJ2-1	SVYTGYNEQF
11	TRBV20-1	TRBJ2-1	SARAGGPNEQF
12	TRBV5-1	TRBJ2-1	ASSLGLAGGEQF
13	TRBV12-3/TRBV12-4	TRBJ2-2	ASSLSQVHTGELF
13	TRBV6-5	TRBJ2-1	ASSPGLAGGNEQF
13	TRBV3-1	TRBJ1-2	ASSQTGTSNYGYT
13	TRBV9	TRBJ1-3	ASSATGGSGNTIY
12	TRBV4-1	TRBJ2-1	ASSQDYVPNEQF
12	TRBV20-1	TRBJ2-1	SARSISAGNEQF
11	TRBV5-1	TRBJ2-7	ASSGDSLYEQY
12	TRBV5-1	TRBJ2-7	ASSIRQGDYEQY
12	TRBV2	TRBJ2-3	ATTPGPSTDTQY
13	TRBV7-2	TRBJ2-7	ASSLVHQATYEQY
11	TRBV28	TRBJ2-5	ASSLISPETQY